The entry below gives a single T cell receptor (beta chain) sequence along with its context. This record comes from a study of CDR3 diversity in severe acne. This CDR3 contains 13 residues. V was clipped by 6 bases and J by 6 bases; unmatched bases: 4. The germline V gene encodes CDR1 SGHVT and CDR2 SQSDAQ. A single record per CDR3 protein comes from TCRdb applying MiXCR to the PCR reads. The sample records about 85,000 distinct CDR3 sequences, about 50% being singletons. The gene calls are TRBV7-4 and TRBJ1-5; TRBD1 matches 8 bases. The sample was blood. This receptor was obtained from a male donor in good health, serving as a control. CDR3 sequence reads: CASSEDRAQPQHF. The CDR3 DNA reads TGTGCCAGCAGTGAGGACAGGGCTCAGCCCCAGCATTTT.